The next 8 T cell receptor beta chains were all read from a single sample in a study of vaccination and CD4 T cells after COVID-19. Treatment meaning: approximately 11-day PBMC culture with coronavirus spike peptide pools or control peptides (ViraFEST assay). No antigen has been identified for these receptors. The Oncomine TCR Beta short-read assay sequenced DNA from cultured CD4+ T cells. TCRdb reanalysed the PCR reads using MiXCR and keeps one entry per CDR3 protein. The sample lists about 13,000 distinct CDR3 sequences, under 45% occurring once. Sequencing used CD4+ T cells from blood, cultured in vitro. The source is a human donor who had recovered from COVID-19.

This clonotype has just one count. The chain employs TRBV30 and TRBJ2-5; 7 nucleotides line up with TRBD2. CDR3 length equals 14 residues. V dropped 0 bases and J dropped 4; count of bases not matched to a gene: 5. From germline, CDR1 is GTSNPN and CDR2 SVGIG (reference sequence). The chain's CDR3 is CAWSVGGPGETQYF. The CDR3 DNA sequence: TGTGCCTGGAGTGTGGGAGGGCCGGGAGAGACCCAGTACTTC.

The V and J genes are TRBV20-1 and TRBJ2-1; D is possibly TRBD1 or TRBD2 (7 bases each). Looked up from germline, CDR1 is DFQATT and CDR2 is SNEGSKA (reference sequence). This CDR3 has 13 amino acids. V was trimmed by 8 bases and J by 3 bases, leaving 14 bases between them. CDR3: CSTGGQNYNEQFF. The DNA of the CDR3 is TGCAGTACGGGGGGACAGAACTACAATGAGCAGTTCTTC.

The CDR3 region has the DNA TGTGCCAGCAGCTTGGACAGGAACACTGAAGCTTTCTTT. This sequence encodes CASSLDRNTEAFF. The chain couples TRBV7-2 to TRBJ1-1, with D tentatively TRBD1 (6 bases). The V end was cut by 3 bases, the J end by 1 base, with 6 bases between. Germline values: CDR1 SGHTA, CDR2 FQGNSA. This CDR3 spans 13 amino acids.

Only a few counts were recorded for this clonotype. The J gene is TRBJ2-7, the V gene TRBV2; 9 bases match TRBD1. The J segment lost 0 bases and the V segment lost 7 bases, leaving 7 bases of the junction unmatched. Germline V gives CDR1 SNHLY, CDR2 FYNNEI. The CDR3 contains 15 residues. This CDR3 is CASTRTGDSSYEQYF. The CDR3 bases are TGTGCCAGCACCAGGACAGGGGATAGCTCCTACGAGCAGTACTTC.

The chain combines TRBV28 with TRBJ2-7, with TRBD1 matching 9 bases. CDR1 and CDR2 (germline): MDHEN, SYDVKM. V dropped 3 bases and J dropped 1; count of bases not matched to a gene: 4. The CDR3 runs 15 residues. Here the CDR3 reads CASSFPGQGSYEQYF. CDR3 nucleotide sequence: TGTGCCAGCAGTTTTCCGGGACAGGGATCCTACGAGCAGTACTTC.

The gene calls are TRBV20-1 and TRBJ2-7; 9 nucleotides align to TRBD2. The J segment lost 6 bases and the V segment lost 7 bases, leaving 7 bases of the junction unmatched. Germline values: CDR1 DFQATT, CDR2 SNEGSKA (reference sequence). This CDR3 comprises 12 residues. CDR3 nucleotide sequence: TGCAGTGTCGGGACTAGCACCCGCGAGCAGTACTTC. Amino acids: CSVGTSTREQYF.

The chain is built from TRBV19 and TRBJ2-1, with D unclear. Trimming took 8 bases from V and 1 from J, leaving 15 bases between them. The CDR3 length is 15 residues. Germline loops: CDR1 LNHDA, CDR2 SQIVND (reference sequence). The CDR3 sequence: CASAFVHPSYNEQFF. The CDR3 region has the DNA TGTGCCAGTGCCTTTGTTCATCCTTCCTACAATGAGCAGTTCTTC.

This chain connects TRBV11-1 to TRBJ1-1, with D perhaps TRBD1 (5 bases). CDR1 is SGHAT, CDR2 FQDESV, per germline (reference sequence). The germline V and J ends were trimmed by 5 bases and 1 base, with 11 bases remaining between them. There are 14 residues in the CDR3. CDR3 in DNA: TGTGCCAGCAGCAGGGGACGGCAGAACACTGAAGCTTTCTTT. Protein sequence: CASSRGRQNTEAFF.